This record concerns one T cell receptor (beta chain) sequence. Germline values: CDR1 LGHNA, CDR2 YNFKEQ. V was clipped by 3 bases and J by 3 bases; unmatched bases: 18. The CDR3 is 19 residues long. The sample belongs to a study of blood T cell repertoires in COVID-19. This table comes from immunoSEQ multiplex PCR, and its TCRdb copy is limited to in-frame clones, with some not included. The table shows some 150,000 clones, with approximately 83% occurring only once. The sequencing input was peripheral blood. This receptor was obtained from a human donor in a cohort sampled during active COVID-19. This chain uses TRBV4-2 with TRBJ2-3, with 7 positions matching TRBD2. This CDR3 is CASSHQGTKSGIGTDTQYF. For the CDR3, the DNA is TGTGCCAGCAGCCACCAAGGCACGAAAAGCGGGATAGGGACAGATACGCAGTATTTT.